The 23 T cell receptor beta chains listed next were all sequenced from one sample in a study of cytotoxic CD8 clonotypes in ibrutinib-treated CLL. TCRdb's copy holds only in-frame clones and misses some; the assay was immunoSEQ multiplex PCR. The sample includes 49,000 or so clones, roughly 50% of them seen just once. The sample was PBMCs, taken after 12 months of ibrutinib treatment. Receptors originate from a human donor with chronic lymphocytic leukemia.

V gene TRBV11-1 combines with J gene TRBJ2-7, with 9 bases fitting TRBD1. The CDR3 length is 14 residues. Germline V lookup: CDR1 SGHAT, CDR2 FQDESV (reference sequence). Trimming took 5 bases from V and 2 from J; bases not matched to a gene: 4. The CDR3 sequence is CASSPGTGTYEQYF. In nucleotides, the CDR3 is TGTGCCAGCAGCCCCGGGACAGGGACCTACGAGCAGTACTTC. The full variable domain, its missing parts supplied by reference TRBV11-1 and TRBJ2-7, is EAEVAQSPRYKITEKSQAVAFWCDPISGHATLYWYRQILGQGPELLVQFQDESVVDDSQLPKDRFSAERLKGVDSTLKIQPAELGDSAMYLCASSPGTGTYEQYFGPGTRLTVT.

The chain carries TRBV28 and TRBJ1-1; D perhaps matches TRBD1 (6 bases). Trimming cost V 6 bases and J 3 bases, with 17 bases left between them. This CDR3 spans 15 amino acids. Looked up from germline, CDR1 is MDHEN and CDR2 is SYDVKM. Here the CDR3 DNA reads TGTGCCAGCAGCCCGGGGACACTATCGTACACTGAAGCTTTCTTT. Its protein product is CASSPGTLSYTEAFF. Supplemented by reference TRBV28 and TRBJ1-1, the full variable domain reads DVKVTQSSRYLVKRTGEKVFLECVQDMDHENMFWYRQDPGLGLRLIYFSYDVKMKEKGDIPEGYSVSREKKERFSLILESASTNQTSMYLCASSPGTLSYTEAFFGQGTRLTVV.

There are a few counts of this clone. The chain joins TRBV14 to TRBJ2-7, with TRBD2 matching over 7 bases. Looked up from germline, CDR1 is SGHDN and CDR2 is FVKESK. Trimming removed 0 bases from V and 8 bases from J; junction bases left unmatched: 4. There are 13 residues in the CDR3. The CDR3 here is CASSQDWGGKQYF. As DNA, the CDR3 is TGTGCCAGCAGCCAAGACTGGGGGGGTAAGCAGTACTTC.

This clone was seen a few times. The rearrangement links TRBV11-2 to TRBJ2-5, with D uncertain. CDR1 is SGHAT, CDR2 FQNNGV, per germline. Deletions cut 6 bases from V and 0 bases from J, with 14 bases between. This CDR3 spans 15 amino acids. CDR3 sequence reads: CASSHWRPYQETQYF. CDR3 bases: TGTGCCAGCAGTCATTGGCGCCCGTACCAAGAGACCCAGTACTTC.

The V and J genes are TRBV30 and TRBJ2-1, with 8 bases identical to TRBD2. The CDR3 is 17 residues long. Trimming removed 2 bases from V and 7 bases from J; junction bases left unmatched: 16. The germline V gene encodes CDR1 GTSNPN and CDR2 SVGIG (reference sequence). The DNA of the CDR3 is TGTGCCTGGAGTTTCACCCCGGGACTAGACGTTCCGAATGAGCAGTTCTTC. Protein sequence: CAWSFTPGLDVPNEQFF. Full variable domain (remainder filled in from reference TRBV30 and TRBJ2-1): SQTIHQWPATLVQPVGSPLSLECTVEGTSNPNLYWYRQAAGRGLQLLFYSVGIGQISSEVPQNLSASRPQDRQFILSSKKLLLSDSGFYLCAWSFTPGLDVPNEQFFGPGTRLTVL.

Ten or more counts support this clone. The chain joins TRBV19 to TRBJ1-5, with D possibly being TRBD1 (6 bases). The V gene lost 3 bases and the J gene lost 1 base, with 13 bases spanning the gap. Looked up from germline, CDR1 is LNHDA and CDR2 is SQIVND (reference sequence). There are 16 residues in the CDR3. For the CDR3, the DNA is TGTGCCAGTAGTATTGGAGGAGGGGGGAGCAATCAGCCCCAGCATTTT. Encoded protein: CASSIGGGGSNQPQHF.

The J gene is TRBJ2-3, the V gene TRBV28, with D hard to call. The CDR3 totals 13 residues. Germline V gene data show CDR1 as MDHEN and CDR2 as SYDVKM. V shed 6 bases and J shed 0 bases, with 7 bases lying between them. The CDR3 spells CASSTSSTDTQYF. In DNA form, the CDR3 reads TGTGCCAGCAGCACCTCTAGCACAGATACGCAGTATTTT.

This chain joins TRBV7-2 and TRBJ2-2; 7 bases match TRBD1. The junction had 8 bases not matched to a gene; V was cut back by 6 bases and J by 1 base. CDR3 length: 16 amino acids. CDR1 and CDR2 (germline): SGHTA, FQGNSA. The CDR3 nucleotides read TGTGCCAGCAGTCCAGGGGGAAATCGGAACACCGGGGAGCTGTTTTTT. Translated, it gives CASSPGGNRNTGELFF.

V is TRBV5-1 and J is TRBJ1-2; TRBD1 is a possible D gene (5 bases). The V and J ends lost 2 bases and 3 bases respectively, with 14 bases between them. The CDR3 length is 15 residues. From germline, CDR1 is SGHRS and CDR2 YFSETQ. The CDR3 nucleotides are TGCGCCAGCAGCTTCTCAGGGAATGGTTACTATGGCTACACCTTC. Encoded protein: CASSFSGNGYYGYTF.

The gene calls are TRBV27 and TRBJ1-2; TRBD1 is a possible D gene (5 bases). CDR3 size: 14 residues. Per germline, CDR1 MNHEY and CDR2 SMNVEV (reference sequence). V was clipped by 5 bases and J by 4 bases, with 14 bases between them. CDR3 bases: TGTGCCAGCAGTACGACAGCGCCCTTCTATGGCTACACCTTC. It translates to CASSTTAPFYGYTF.

This clone was observed a handful of times. V usage is TRBV5-1 and J usage is TRBJ2-1; 8 nucleotides line up with TRBD1. Germline V gene sequence: CDR1 SGHRS, CDR2 YFSETQ. The ends lost 4 bases at V and 13 bases at J; junction bases unmatched: 4. This CDR3 is 11 amino acids long. The CDR3 DNA is TGCGCCAGCAGCCAAGACAGGGGTCAGTTCTTC. It is translated as CASSQDRGQFF.

The table lists this clone with a few counts. DNA for the CDR3: TGTGCCAGCAGCGTAGCTACGGCAGCTGGAAACACCATATATTTT. It is translated as CASSVATAAGNTIYF. The chain employs TRBV9 and TRBJ1-3; D gene uncertain. The CDR3 covers 15 residues. The germline gives CDR1 SGDLS, CDR2 YYNGEE. V lost 0 bases to trimming and J lost 2 bases, with 9 bases between them.

V is TRBV5-1 and J is TRBJ2-7; D is undetermined. V lost 4 bases and J lost 3, with 5 bases in between. The germline gives CDR1 SGHRS, CDR2 YFSETQ. The CDR3 length is 11 residues. The CDR3 DNA follows: TGCGCCAGCAGCAGGGACTACGAGCAGTACTTC. Translating gives CASSRDYEQYF.

The genes are TRBV5-6 and TRBJ2-7; D is unresolved. This CDR3 contains 13 residues. Trimming pared 4 bases from V and 4 bases from J, leaving 12 bases between. Germline V gene data show CDR1 as SGHDT and CDR2 as YYEEEE. The CDR3 nucleotides are TGTGCCAGCAGCCTAACGGATCGGTACGAGCAGTACTTC. Translated: CASSLTDRYEQYF.

This clone was detected only a few times. This chain connects TRBV6-1 to TRBJ1-1; no definite D call. The CDR3 has 14 amino acids. V dropped 2 bases and J dropped 10 bases, with 17 bases sitting between them. CDR1 MNHNS and CDR2 SASEGT come from the germline V gene. The CDR3 coding sequence is TGTGCCAGCAGTGAACTTTGGGAGGTGACCTTAGCTTTCTTT. Its protein product is CASSELWEVTLAFF.

The chain employs TRBV18 and TRBJ2-5, with 11 nucleotides matching TRBD2. This CDR3 is built from 16 residues. The germline V gene has CDR1 KGHSH and CDR2 LQKENI. The V segment lost 3 bases and the J segment 5 bases; nucleotides outside the gene matches: 8. In nucleotides, the CDR3 is TGTGCCAGCTCACCGCGGCTAGCGGGAGGCGAGGAGACCCAGTACTTC. It codes for CASSPRLAGGEETQYF.

CDR3 protein: CASSVDDSSYNEQFF. The CDR3 DNA reads TGTGCCAGCAGCGTTGACGACAGCTCCTACAATGAGCAGTTCTTC. This rearrangement joins TRBV9 to TRBJ2-1; tentatively, D is TRBD1 (5 bases). Germline V gene lookup returns CDR1 SGDLS and CDR2 YYNGEE. Trimming stripped 2 bases from V and 0 bases from J, with 9 bases between. This CDR3 is built from 15 residues. The full variable domain, rest sourced from reference TRBV9 and TRBJ2-1, is DSGVTQTPKHLITATGQRVTLRCSPRSGDLSVYWYQQSLDQGLQFLIQYYNGEERAKGNILERFSAQQFPDLHSELNLSSLELGDSALYFCASSVDDSSYNEQFFGPGTRLTVL.

The rearrangement joins TRBV11-2 to TRBJ1-1; D call uncertain. V was pared by 5 bases and J by 3 bases, with 10 bases between. CDR3 length equals 13 residues. Germline-derived CDR1 and CDR2 are SGHAT and FQNNGV. This CDR3 is CASSQFQYTEAFF. For the CDR3, the DNA is TGTGCCAGCAGCCAATTTCAGTACACTGAAGCTTTCTTT.

This chain links TRBV18 with TRBJ2-7; D ambiguous. V was shortened by 2 bases and J by 1 base, with 6 bases between the two germline ends. The CDR3 extends over 13 amino acids. Germline-derived CDR1 and CDR2 are KGHSH and LQKENI. The CDR3 nucleotides are TGTGCCAGCTCACCAGACACTTCCTACGAGCAGTACTTC. Translated, it gives CASSPDTSYEQYF.

The rearrangement links TRBV6-6 to TRBJ1-5, with 9 bases that match TRBD1. CDR1 is MNHNY and CDR2 is SVGAGI in the germline V gene (reference sequence). The ends lost 5 bases at V and 7 bases at J; junction bases unmatched: 9. This CDR3 has 15 amino acids. The CDR3 DNA reads TGTGCCAGCAGTCCGTCTAGACAGGGGGTCCAGCCCCAGCATTTT. As protein: CASSPSRQGVQPQHF.

The CDR3 DNA follows: TGTGCCAGCAGCTTAGGGGACGGCAGCTCCTATAATTCACCCCTCCACTTT. Translating gives CASSLGDGSSYNSPLHF. The chain uses TRBV7-9 and TRBJ1-6, with a possible D match to TRBD1 (5 bases). The CDR3 is 17 amino acids. CDR1 SEHNR and CDR2 FQNEAQ come from the germline V gene (reference sequence). Trimming pared 1 base from V and 0 bases from J, leaving 10 bases between.

The rearrangement joins TRBV7-3 to TRBJ2-1; 8 bases fit TRBD1. This CDR3 has 16 residues. Looked up from germline, CDR1 is SGHTA and CDR2 is FQGTGA. After removal of 5 bases from V and 3 bases from J, the junction contained 9 bases not matched to a gene. The CDR3 nucleotides are TGTGCCAGCAGCCTTCAGGGGGCGGGTGTCTACAATGAGCAGTTCTTC. Protein product: CASSLQGAGVYNEQFF.

Notes on this clone: Given a far larger clone just one base away, this is likely a sequencing read error. Other DNA variants within this sample encode the same CDR3. The CDR3 sequence is CASKGSNQPQHF. The CDR3 DNA is TGTGCCAGTAAGGGTAGCAATCAGCCCCAGCATTTT. The rearrangement joins TRBV19 to TRBJ1-5; no definite D call. The germline V and J ends were trimmed by 7 bases and 0 bases, with 4 bases remaining between them. CDR1 is LNHDA and CDR2 is SQIVND in the germline V gene (reference sequence). The CDR3 runs 12 residues.